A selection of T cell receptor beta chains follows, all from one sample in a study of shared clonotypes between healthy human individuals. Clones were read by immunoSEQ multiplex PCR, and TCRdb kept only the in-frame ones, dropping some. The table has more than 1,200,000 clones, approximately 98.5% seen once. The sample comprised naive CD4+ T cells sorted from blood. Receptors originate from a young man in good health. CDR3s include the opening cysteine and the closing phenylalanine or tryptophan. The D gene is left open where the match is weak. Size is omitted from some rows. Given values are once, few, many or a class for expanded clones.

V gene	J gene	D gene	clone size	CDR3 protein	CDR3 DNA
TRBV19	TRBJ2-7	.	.	CASSQQARPTYEQYF	TGTGCCAGTAGTCAACAGGCAAGGCCAACCTACGAGCAGTACTTC
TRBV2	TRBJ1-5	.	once	CASSERVVQPQHF	TGTGCCAGCAGTGAAAGGGTGGTTCAGCCCCAGCATTTT
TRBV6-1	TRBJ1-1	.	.	CASSALGTEAFF	TGTGCCAGCAGTGCCCTGGGGACTGAAGCTTTCTTT
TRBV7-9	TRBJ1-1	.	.	CASSLATRGERDTEAFF	TGTGCCAGCAGCTTAGCAACGAGAGGGGAGAGGGACACTGAAGCTTTCTTT
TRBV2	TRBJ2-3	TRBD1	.	CASRDSNTDTQYF	TGTGCCAGCCGGGACAGTAACACAGATACGCAGTATTTT
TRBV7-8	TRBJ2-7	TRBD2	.	CASSLVAGAYEQYF	TGTGCCAGCAGCTTAGTAGCGGGAGCCTACGAGCAGTACTTC
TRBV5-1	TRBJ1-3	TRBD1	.	CASSKGQGIGNTIYF	TGCGCCAGCAGCAAGGGACAGGGCATCGGAAACACCATATATTTT
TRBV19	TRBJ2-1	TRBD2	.	CASSTRTSGRNNEQFF	TGTGCCAGTAGTACTCGGACTAGCGGGAGGAACAATGAGCAGTTCTTC
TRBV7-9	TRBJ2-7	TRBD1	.	CASSFNTGGIYEQYF	TGTGCCAGCAGCTTCAACACAGGGGGGATCTACGAGCAGTACTTC
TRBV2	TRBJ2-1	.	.	CASSDDPRYNEQFF	TGTGCCAGCAGTGACGACCCGCGGTACAATGAGCAGTTCTTC
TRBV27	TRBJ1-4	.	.	CASSALSVTAGGRKLFF	TGTGCCAGCAGTGCCTTGTCGGTGACTGCGGGAGGGCGAAAACTGTTTTTT
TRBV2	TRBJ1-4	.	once	CAGSRHPPEDEKLFF	TGTGCCGGATCGAGACATCCCCCAGAGGATGAAAAACTGTTTTTT
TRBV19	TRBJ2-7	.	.	CATRMTGYEQYF	TGTGCCACTAGGATGACAGGCTACGAGCAGTACTTC
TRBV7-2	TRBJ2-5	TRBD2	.	CASRLAGARKTQYF	TGTGCCAGCAGGTTAGCGGGAGCCAGAAAGACCCAGTACTTC
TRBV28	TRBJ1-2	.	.	CASSFGGANYGYTF	TGTGCCAGCAGTTTCGGGGGGGCTAACTATGGCTACACCTTC
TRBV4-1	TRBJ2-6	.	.	CASRTSGANVLTF	TGCGCCAGCAGGACCTCTGGGGCCAACGTCCTGACTTTC